The 17 T cell receptor beta chains below were found in one sample sequenced in a study of neurological immune-mediated disorders. Time point indicated: longitudinal time-point 3. TCRdb re-derived calls from the 5' RACE reads in MiXCR, one entry per CDR3 protein. The table includes approximately 100,000 distinct CDR3 sequences, 11% detected once. Sequencing used PBMCs. These receptors all come from a female donor with HTLV-1-associated myelopathy (HAM/TSP).

In the case of this clonotype: With a much larger clone just one base away, this may be a read error. V usage is TRBV7-7 and J usage is TRBJ1-1; TRBD1 might be the D (5 bases). V was clipped by 5 bases and J by 6 bases, with 19 bases between them. CDR3 length: 15 residues. CDR1 SSHAT and CDR2 FNYEAQ come from the germline V gene (reference sequence). The CDR3 DNA reads as TGTGCCAGCAGCCCAATAAAAGGGGATACCGCTGAAGCTTTCTTT. Protein sequence: CASSPIKGDTAEAFF.

This clonotype was picked up many times. The chain uses TRBV5-6 and TRBJ1-5; D unclear. The CDR3 length is 15 residues. The V end was cut by 4 bases, the J end by 5 bases, with 16 bases between. Germline V CDR1 and CDR2: SGHDT, YYEEEE. The chain's CDR3 is CASSGGTGLHQPQHF. The CDR3 DNA sequence: TGTGCCAGCAGCGGAGGAACCGGGTTACATCAGCCCCAGCATTTT.

Many counts were recorded for this clonotype. The chain carries TRBV20-1 and TRBJ1-6; 12 nucleotides agree with TRBD1. V dropped 6 bases and J dropped 7; count of bases not matched to a gene: 13. Germline assignment: CDR1 DFQATT and CDR2 SNEGSKA (reference sequence). This CDR3 has 17 residues. The DNA of the CDR3 is TGCAGTGCCAGACCTTCCGGGACAGGGGGCCAAAATTCACCCCTCCACTTT. It codes for CSARPSGTGGQNSPLHF.

At least ten counts were recorded for this clonotype. The chain has TRBV28 and TRBJ2-7; D is tentatively TRBD1 or TRBD2 (6 bases each). The CDR3 has 12 residues. Trimming took off 6 bases at V and 5 bases at J, with 11 bases between the two ends. Germline values: CDR1 MDHEN, CDR2 SYDVKM. This CDR3 is CASRGGMDEQYF. CDR3 DNA sequence: TGTGCCAGCAGAGGGGGGATGGACGAGCAGTACTTC.

At least ten counts were recorded for this clonotype. This chain joins TRBV20-1 and TRBJ2-6; D may match TRBD1 or TRBD2 (6 bases each). Deletions cut 1 base from V and 3 bases from J, with 25 bases between. Germline assignment: CDR1 DFQATT and CDR2 SNEGSKA (reference sequence). The CDR3 is 20 amino acids. CDR3 in DNA: TGCAGTGCTAGAGCCCCCCCGGGTGGAGGGGGATTTGGTGGGGCCAACGTCCTGACTTTC. Residues: CSARAPPGGGGFGGANVLTF.

This clonotype was seen more than once but under ten times. V is TRBV25-1 and J is TRBJ2-7, with a weak D call TRBD1 (5 bases). Germline V gene data show CDR1 as MGHDK and CDR2 as SYGVNS. The V end lost 8 bases, the J end lost 3 bases, and 14 bases lay between the germline ends. This CDR3 is 13 amino acids long. CDR3 region: CASPTLTGYEQYF. CDR3 DNA: TGTGCCAGCCCGACTCTTACAGGCTACGAGCAGTACTTC.

This clonotype occurred a few times. The chain couples TRBV6-1 to TRBJ2-4, with 10 bases aligning to TRBD2. The CDR3 has 16 residues. Unmatched junction bases numbered 10, after V lost 5 bases and J lost 6 bases. CDR1 is MNHNS and CDR2 is SASEGT in the germline V gene. DNA for the CDR3: TGTGCCAGCAGTTTCGCCCTAGCGGGGGATAGAAACATTCAGTACTTC. This sequence encodes CASSFALAGDRNIQYF.

This clonotype was picked up many times. The chain joins TRBV4-1 to TRBJ2-5; 9 positions agree with TRBD1. Germline CDR1 MGHRA, CDR2 YSYEKL. Unmatched junction bases numbered 6, after V lost 5 bases and J lost 2 bases. CDR3 length equals 15 residues. Written as DNA, the CDR3 is TGCGCCAGCAGCTTCACGGACAGGGGACAAGAGACCCAGTACTTC. This codes for CASSFTDRGQETQYF.

Notes on this clonotype: A much larger clonotype is one base distant, so this may be a read error. The V and J genes are TRBV7-2 and TRBJ2-3; tentative D call: TRBD2 (5 bases). CDR1 and CDR2 from the germline V gene are SGHTA and FQGNSA. V shed 3 bases and J shed 5 bases, with 21 bases lying between them. This CDR3 contains 17 residues. The CDR3 protein is CASSFEGGGRSIDTQYF. The CDR3 region has the DNA TGTGCCAGCAGCTTCGAAGGTGGCGGGCGATCCATAGATACGCAGTATTTT.

This clonotype occurred many times. This chain links TRBV28 with TRBJ2-3; 13 positions match TRBD2. Germline values: CDR1 MDHEN, CDR2 SYDVKM. V gave up 2 bases and J gave up 6 bases; unmatched junction bases: 14. The CDR3 has 19 amino acids. CDR3 sequence (DNA): TGTGCCAGCAGTTTAACGGGGACTAGCGGGGCGACCCTTGGGGATACGCAGTATTTT. Its translation is CASSLTGTSGATLGDTQYF.

This clonotype was found many times. The genes are TRBV12-3 or TRBV12-4 and TRBJ2-1; D gene unclear. The CDR3 totals 14 residues. V shed 1 base and J shed 4 bases, with 8 bases lying between them. The CDR3 loop is CASSLEGSYNEQFF. CDR3 nucleotides: TGTGCCAGCAGTTTAGAGGGCAGTTACAATGAGCAGTTCTTC.

This clonotype came up many times. The rearrangement uses TRBV4-1 and TRBJ1-2; TRBD1 agrees at 8 bases. Germline V gives CDR1 MGHRA, CDR2 YSYEKL. J was trimmed by 5 bases and V by 4 bases; bases with no gene match: 9. This CDR3 has 15 residues. The CDR3, as DNA: TGCGCCAGCAGCCGAGACGCAGGGGGCAGATATGGCTACACCTTC. Amino acid sequence: CASSRDAGGRYGYTF.

In DNA form, the CDR3 reads TGCGCCAGCAGTAGGAGCGGGGGGTTCACAGATACGCAGTATTTT. This codes for CASSRSGGFTDTQYF. The V call is TRBV5-1, the J call TRBJ2-3; 9 bases are shared with TRBD2. Germline V CDR1 and CDR2: SGHRS, YFSETQ. With 5 bases clipped from V and 2 bases from J, the junction kept 6 bases outside the gene matches. The CDR3 runs 15 residues.

This clonotype was counted at least ten times. V is TRBV7-2 and J is TRBJ2-3, with D maybe TRBD2 (6 bases). This CDR3 contains 12 residues. With 5 bases removed from V and 6 bases from J, the gap between germline ends came to 9 bases. Germline V CDR1 and CDR2: SGHTA, FQGNSA. CDR3: CASSRGRDTQYF. Here the CDR3 DNA reads TGTGCCAGCAGCCGGGGGAGGGATACGCAGTATTTT. Supplemented by reference TRBV7-2 and TRBJ2-3, the full variable domain reads GAGVSQSPSNKVTEKGKDVELRCDPISGHTALYWYRQSLGQGLEFLIYFQGNSAPDKSGLPSDRFSAERTGGSVSTLTIQRTQQEDSAVYLCASSRGRDTQYFGPGTRLTVL.

This clonotype was counted at least ten times. The chain employs TRBV28 and TRBJ1-2; 9 bases line up with TRBD1. The ends lost 5 bases at V and 0 bases at J; junction bases unmatched: 7. This CDR3 region has 16 residues. Germline CDR1 reads MDHEN; CDR2 reads SYDVKM. Here the CDR3 reads CASSPLGQGTNYGYTF. The CDR3 DNA sequence: TGTGCCAGCAGTCCTCTGGGACAGGGAACTAACTATGGCTACACCTTC.

In its sample, this clonotype was seen many times. The V call is TRBV12-3 or TRBV12-4, the J call TRBJ1-6, with 9 nucleotides matching TRBD1. The V segment lost 5 bases and the J segment 7 bases; nucleotides outside the gene matches: 9. The CDR3 loop spans 16 amino acids. CDR3 nucleotide sequence: TGTGCCAGCAGTCCCGGGACAGGGAGGAGAAATTCACCCCTCCACTTT. Amino acid sequence: CASSPGTGRRNSPLHF.

This clonotype was observed many times. The chain recombines TRBV5-1 with TRBJ2-5; D may correspond to TRBD1 or TRBD2 (7 bases each). The CDR3 has 15 residues. Germline V lookup: CDR1 SGHRS, CDR2 YFSETQ. V lost 1 base and J lost 3, with 13 bases in between. In nucleotides, the CDR3 is TGCGCCAGCAGCTTGAATCCAGGGGGGGAAGAGACCCAGTACTTC. Translating it yields CASSLNPGGEETQYF.